The source of this T cell receptor beta chain is a study of regulatory T cells in long-lasting Graves disease. Study-level background: Less than 3 months of antithyroid drugs had been taken by newly diagnosed Graves' patients.

This CDR3 is 15 amino acids long. The germline V gene encodes CDR1 SQVTM and CDR2 ANQGSEA. V shed 2 bases, J shed 2 bases, and the junction held 7 bases outside the gene matches. Time point noted: newly diagnosed GD, antithyroid drugs for less than 3 months. PBMCs were the source of the RNA used for TCR sequencing. Patients came from an endocrinology department in Xi'an, China. CDR3 regions were amplified by Arm-PCR using iRepertoire HTBI primers to build TCR beta libraries. MiXCR, run by TCRdb on the multiplex PCR reads, gives a single entry per CDR3 protein. This table has about 540,000 distinct CDR3 sequences, about 13% appearing once. This clonotype was detected many times. This sample also belongs to another study, concerning T cells in Graves' hyperthyroidism and ophthalmopathy. That work adds: Used for diagnoses were clinical symptoms, serum thyroxine and TRAb, thyroid ultrasound and orbital computed tomography.

The TCR sequence derives from a man aged 25-45 years with Graves disease. The material sequenced was peripheral blood mononuclear cells (PBMCs), taken at new diagnosis, from a patient treated with antithyroid drugs. V and J are TRBV29-1 and TRBJ2-3; 7 bases are shared with TRBD2. CDR3 sequence: CSVESVAGATDTQYF. CDR3 sequence (DNA): TGCAGCGTTGAATCGGTAGCGGGCGCCACAGATACGCAGTATTTT.